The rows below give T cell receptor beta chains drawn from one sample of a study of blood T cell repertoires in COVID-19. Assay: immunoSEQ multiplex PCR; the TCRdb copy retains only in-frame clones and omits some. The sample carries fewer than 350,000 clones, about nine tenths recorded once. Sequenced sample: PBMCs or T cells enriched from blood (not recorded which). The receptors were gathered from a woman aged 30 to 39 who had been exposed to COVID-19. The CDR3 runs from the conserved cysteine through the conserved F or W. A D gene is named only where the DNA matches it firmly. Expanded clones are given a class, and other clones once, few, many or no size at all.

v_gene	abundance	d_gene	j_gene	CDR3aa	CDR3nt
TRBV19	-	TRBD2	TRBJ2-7	CASSFSGRSSYEQYF	TGTGCCAGTAGTTTTAGCGGGAGGAGCTCCTACGAGCAGTACTTC
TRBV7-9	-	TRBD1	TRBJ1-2	CASSPTGGREGGYTF	TGTGCCAGCAGCCCGACAGGGGGCCGGGAGGGTGGCTACACCTTC
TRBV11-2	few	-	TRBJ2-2	CASSLVAGSTGELFF	TGTGCCAGCAGCTTAGTTGCGGGATCGACCGGGGAGCTGTTTTTT
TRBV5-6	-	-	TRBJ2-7	CASSLTVTYEQYF	TGTGCCAGCAGCCTGACTGTTACCTACGAGCAGTACTTC
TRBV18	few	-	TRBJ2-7	CASSPRQALKQYF	TGTGCCAGCTCACCTCGACAGGCCCTCAAGCAGTACTTC
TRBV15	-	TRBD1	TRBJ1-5	CATSREGQWHASNQPQHF	TGTGCCACCAGCAGAGAGGGACAGTGGCATGCTAGCAATCAGCCCCAGCATTTT
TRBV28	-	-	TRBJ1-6	CASSPRDMSSYNSPLHF	TGTGCCAGCAGTCCCCGGGACATGAGCTCCTATAATTCACCCCTCCACTTT
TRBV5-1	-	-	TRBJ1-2	CASSLDTGYTF	TGCGCCAGCAGCTTGGACACTGGCTACACCTTC
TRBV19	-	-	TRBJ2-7	CASSITEGYEQYF	TGTGCCAGTAGTATCACAGAGGGCTACGAGCAGTACTTC
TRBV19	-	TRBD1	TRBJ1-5	CANKRNRGRSVSHNQPQHF	TGTGCCAATAAGAGAAACAGGGGGCGGTCGGTTTCCCACAATCAGCCCCAGCATTTT
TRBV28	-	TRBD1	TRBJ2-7	CASSSPAGTGQNEQYF	TGTGCCAGCAGTTCGCCCGCCGGGACAGGGCAGAACGAGCAGTACTTC
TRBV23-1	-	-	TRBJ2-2	CASIRGELFF	TGCGCCAGCATCCGCGGGGAGCTGTTTTTT
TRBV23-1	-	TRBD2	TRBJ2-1	CASSQGASSGRDNEQFF	TGCGCCAGCAGTCAGGGCGCCTCTAGCGGGAGGGACAATGAGCAGTTCTTC
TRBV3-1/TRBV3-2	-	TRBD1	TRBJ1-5	CASSQADREWDNQPQHF	TGTGCCAGCAGCCAAGCCGACAGGGAATGGGACAATCAGCCCCAGCATTTT
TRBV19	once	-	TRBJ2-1	CASSIWARDAKNEQFF	TGTGCCAGTAGTATTTGGGCCAGGGATGCTAAGAATGAGCAGTTCTTC
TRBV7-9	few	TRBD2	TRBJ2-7	CASTPAGEVHEQYF	TGTGCCAGCACCCCAGCGGGAGAAGTCCACGAGCAGTACTTC
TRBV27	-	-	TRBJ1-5	CASSLWADNQPQHF	TGTGCCAGCAGTTTATGGGCAGACAATCAGCCCCAGCATTTT
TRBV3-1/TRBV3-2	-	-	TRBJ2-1	CASSQDTRVRNEQFF	TGTGCCAGCAGCCAAGATACGCGAGTCCGGAATGAGCAGTTCTTC
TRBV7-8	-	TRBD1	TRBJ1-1	CASSHTGAGAFF	TGTGCCAGCAGCCATACAGGGGCTGGAGCTTTCTTT
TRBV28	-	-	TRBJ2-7	CASSLYPYEQYF	TGTGCCAGCAGTTTATATCCTTACGAGCAGTACTTC
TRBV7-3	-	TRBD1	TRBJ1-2	CASSLTGRGYTF	TGTGCCAGCAGCCTGACAGGGCGCGGCTACACCTTC
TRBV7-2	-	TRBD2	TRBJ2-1	CASSLEGYGLEPLREQFF	TGTGCCAGCAGCTTAGAGGGGTACGGACTAGAGCCCTTAAGGGAGCAGTTCTTC
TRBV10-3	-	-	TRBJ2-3	CAISEGRQITDTQYF	TGTGCCATCAGTGAGGGGCGACAGATCACAGATACGCAGTATTTT
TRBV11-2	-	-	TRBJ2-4	CASSSGASAKNIQYF	TGTGCCAGCAGCTCTGGGGCCTCGGCCAAAAACATTCAGTACTTC
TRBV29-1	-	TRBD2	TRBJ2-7	CSVNLGTSLLREQYF	TGCAGCGTTAACCTCGGGACTAGCCTATTGAGAGAGCAGTACTTC
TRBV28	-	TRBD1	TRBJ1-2	CASSFRDRGLGGYTF	TGTGCCAGCAGTTTTCGCGACAGGGGCCTGGGGGGCTACACCTTC
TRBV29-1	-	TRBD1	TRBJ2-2	CSVRQGAGELFF	TGCAGCGTGAGACAGGGGGCCGGGGAGCTGTTTTTT
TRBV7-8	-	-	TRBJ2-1	CASSLARDTKAYNEQFF	TGTGCCAGCAGCTTAGCCCGGGACACCAAAGCCTACAATGAGCAGTTCTTC
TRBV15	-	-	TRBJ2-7	CARDNFYEQYF	TGTGCCCGGGACAACTTCTACGAGCAGTACTTC
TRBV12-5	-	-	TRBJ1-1	CASGFGGEVEAFF	TGTGCTAGTGGTTTCGGGGGGGAGGTTGAAGCTTTCTTT